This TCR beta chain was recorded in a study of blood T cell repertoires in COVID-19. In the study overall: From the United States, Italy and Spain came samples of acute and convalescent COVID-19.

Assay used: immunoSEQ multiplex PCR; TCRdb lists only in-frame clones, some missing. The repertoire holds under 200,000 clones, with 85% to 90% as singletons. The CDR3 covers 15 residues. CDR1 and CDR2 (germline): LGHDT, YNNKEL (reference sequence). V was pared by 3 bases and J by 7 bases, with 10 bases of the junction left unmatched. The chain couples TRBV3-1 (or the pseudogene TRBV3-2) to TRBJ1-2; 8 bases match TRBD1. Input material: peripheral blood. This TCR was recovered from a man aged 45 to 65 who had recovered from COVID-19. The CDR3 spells CASSQSRTGSRGYTF. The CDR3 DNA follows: TGTGCCAGCAGCCAGTCGCGGACAGGGTCGCGTGGCTACACCTTC.